One sample yielded the 10 T cell receptor beta chains listed below, sequenced in a study of blood T cell repertoires in COVID-19. Sequenced by immunoSEQ multiplex PCR; TCRdb stores in-frame clones only, minus some. The table includes about 59,000 clones, 80% to 95% detected once. The sample was peripheral blood. Receptor source: a man older than 75 with acute or convalescent COVID-19.

This chain uses TRBV6-5 with TRBJ1-1, with D possibly matching TRBD1 (6 bases). V lost 6 bases to trimming and J lost 4 bases, with 18 bases between them. In germline, CDR1 is MNHEY, CDR2 SVGAGI. The CDR3 spans 15 residues. CDR3 sequence reads: CASSAQQGGSTEAFF. The CDR3 DNA sequence: TGTGCCAGCAGCGCTCAACAGGGTGGGAGCACTGAAGCTTTCTTT.

The chain combines TRBV7-9 with TRBJ2-2; 8 positions match TRBD1. Germline V gene data show CDR1 as SEHNR and CDR2 as FQNEAQ (reference sequence). This CDR3 is 15 amino acids long. Trimming at V came to 4 bases and at J to 1 base, leaving 2 bases not matched to a gene. The chain's CDR3 is CASSSDRVNTGELFF. The CDR3 region has the DNA TGTGCCAGCAGCTCGGACAGGGTGAACACCGGGGAGCTGTTTTTT. The variable domain in full, with the rest retrieved from reference TRBV7-9 and TRBJ2-2, is DTGVSQNPRHKITKRGQNVTFRCDPISEHNRLYWYRQTLGQGPEFLTYFQNEAQLEKSRLLSDRFSAERPKGSFSTLEIQRTEQGDSAMYLCASSSDRVNTGELFFGEGSRLTVL.

The CDR3 nucleotides read TGTGCCTGGAGTCCCAGTGACAATGAGCAGTTCTTC. The encoded protein is CAWSPSDNEQFF. The V gene is TRBV30, the J gene TRBJ2-1; D gene unclear. Per the germline V gene, CDR1 is GTSNPN and CDR2 is SVGIG (reference sequence). The V gene lost 2 bases and the J gene lost 5 bases, with 7 bases spanning the gap. This CDR3 region has 12 residues.

The chain has TRBV12-5 and TRBJ1-2; D gene ambiguous. The V gene lost 4 bases and the J gene lost 8 bases, with 14 bases spanning the gap. The CDR3 totals 13 residues. Germline V gives CDR1 LGHNT, CDR2 FRNRAP. The CDR3 DNA reads as TGTGCTAGTGGTTACACCTCCTCGCAGGGCTACACCTTC. Encoded protein: CASGYTSSQGYTF. The entire variable domain, with the rest obtained from reference TRBV12-5 and TRBJ1-2, is as follows: DARVTQTPRHKVTEMGQEVTMRCQPILGHNTVFWYRQTMMQGLELLAYFRNRAPLDDSGMPKDRFSAEMPDATLATLKIQPSEPRDSAVYFCASGYTSSQGYTFGSGTRLTVV.

This sequence joins TRBV3-1 (or the pseudogene TRBV3-2) and TRBJ1-4, with D possibly matching TRBD1 (5 bases). This CDR3 is built from 14 residues. V was cut by 1 base and J by 8 bases, with 11 bases left in between. In germline, CDR1 is LGHDT, CDR2 YNNKEL (reference sequence). The CDR3 loop reads CASSQAGLREKLFF. The DNA for the CDR3 is TGTGCCAGCAGCCAAGCGGGACTTCGGGAAAAACTGTTTTTT.

The chain carries TRBV6-4 and TRBJ2-1; 8 positions match TRBD1. This CDR3 region has 14 residues. Germline CDR1 MRHNA, CDR2 SNTAGT. With V trimmed by 6 bases and J by 10 bases, 11 bases remained unmatched. CDR3 sequence: CASRPQGAGGEQFF. The CDR3 nucleotides are TGTGCCAGCAGGCCCCAGGGGGCTGGAGGAGAGCAGTTCTTC.

V and J are TRBV11-3 and TRBJ1-1; no definite D call. V lost 5 bases to trimming and J lost 4 bases, with 14 bases between them. CDR1 and CDR2 (germline): SGHNT, YENEEA. The CDR3 has 14 amino acids. CDR3 loop: CASSPGPSGTEAFF. In nucleotides, the CDR3 is TGTGCCAGCAGCCCGGGTCCGTCGGGCACTGAAGCTTTCTTT.

This sequence joins TRBV6-1 and TRBJ1-2; 7 bases align to TRBD1. Germline CDR1 is MNHNS and CDR2 is SASEGT. The CDR3 is made up of 14 amino acids. The V segment lost 3 bases and the J segment 7 bases; nucleotides outside the gene matches: 8. This CDR3 is CASSERGTGVGYTF. Written as DNA, the CDR3 is TGTGCCAGCAGTGAGCGGGGAACAGGGGTTGGCTACACCTTC.

The chain links TRBV6-1 to TRBJ1-1; D not certain. Germline CDR1 and CDR2: MNHNS and SASEGT. The ends were cut back, 2 bases at V and 2 bases at J, with 3 bases in the middle. This CDR3 has 12 amino acids. CDR3 residues: CASSEYNTEAFF. The CDR3 DNA reads as TGTGCCAGCAGTGAATATAACACTGAAGCTTTCTTT.

The chain joins TRBV5-5 to TRBJ1-3; 11 nucleotides align to TRBD1. CDR1 is SGHKS and CDR2 is YYEKEE in the germline V gene (reference sequence). Trimming cost V 4 bases and J 4 bases; bases outside gene matches: 7. The CDR3 totals 16 residues. The CDR3, as DNA: TGTGCCAGCAGCCCGTCGGACAGGGGGCGCGGAAACACCATATATTTT. Protein product: CASSPSDRGRGNTIYF.